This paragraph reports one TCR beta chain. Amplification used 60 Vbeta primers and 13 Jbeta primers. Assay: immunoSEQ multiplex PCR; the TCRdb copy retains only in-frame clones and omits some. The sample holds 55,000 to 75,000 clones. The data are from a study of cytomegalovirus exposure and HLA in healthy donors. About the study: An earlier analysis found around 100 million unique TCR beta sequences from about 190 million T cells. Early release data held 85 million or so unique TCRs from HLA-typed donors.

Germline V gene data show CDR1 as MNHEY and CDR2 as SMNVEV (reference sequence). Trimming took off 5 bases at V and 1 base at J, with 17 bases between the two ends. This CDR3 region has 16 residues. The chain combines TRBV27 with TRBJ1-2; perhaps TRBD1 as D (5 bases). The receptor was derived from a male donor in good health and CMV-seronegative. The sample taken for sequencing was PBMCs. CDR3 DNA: TGTGCCAGCAGTCCCATGGCGGGGGTGGTTAACTATGGCTACACCTTC. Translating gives CASSPMAGVVNYGYTF.